These 27 T cell receptor beta chains were all obtained from the same sample, sequenced in a study of blood T cell repertoires in COVID-19. The assay was immunoSEQ multiplex PCR, and TCRdb's table has in-frame clones only and misses some. The sample lists fewer than 200,000 clones; 60% to 80% were seen once. Material: peripheral blood. The receptors derive from a woman between 70 and 85 years old with acute or convalescent COVID-19.

V usage is TRBV30 and J usage is TRBJ2-5; TRBD2 agrees at 9 bases. Germline CDR1 GTSNPN, CDR2 SVGIG (reference sequence). The CDR3 loop spans 15 amino acids. J lost 5 bases, V lost 2 bases, and 9 bases had no gene match. Here the CDR3 DNA reads TGTGCCTGGAGTCGGGCGGGAGGGAAGGTGGAGACCCAGTACTTC. This translates into CAWSRAGGKVETQYF.

The chain has TRBV12-3 or TRBV12-4 and TRBJ2-1; D gene ambiguous. The length of the CDR3 is 13 residues. With 6 bases removed from V and 2 bases from J, the gap between germline ends came to 8 bases. The chain's CDR3 is CASRESPYNEQFF. The CDR3 DNA follows: TGTGCCAGCAGAGAGTCCCCCTACAATGAGCAGTTCTTC.

There are a few counts of this clone. V usage is TRBV19 and J usage is TRBJ2-1; 7 bases are a match to TRBD1. Germline CDR1 reads LNHDA; CDR2 reads SQIVND (reference sequence). This CDR3 contains 14 residues. With 6 bases clipped from V and 0 bases from J, the junction kept 2 bases outside the gene matches. CDR3 sequence: CASRTGSSYNEQFF. The CDR3 nucleotides are TGTGCCAGTAGGACAGGGAGCTCCTACAATGAGCAGTTCTTC.

The rearrangement uses TRBV6-1 and TRBJ1-1; D call uncertain. Germline values: CDR1 MNHNS, CDR2 SASEGT. The V gene lost 0 bases and the J gene lost 0 bases, with 14 bases spanning the gap. CDR3 length: 17 amino acids. CDR3 in amino acids: CASSEAPGGRLNTEAFF. CDR3 bases: TGTGCCAGCAGTGAAGCGCCCGGTGGTCGGTTGAACACTGAAGCTTTCTTT.

This chain joins TRBV6-6 and TRBJ2-2; no clear D gene. V gave up 2 bases and J gave up 2 bases, with 9 bases separating them. The CDR3 runs to 15 residues. Germline CDR1 is MNHNY and CDR2 is SVGAGI (reference sequence). The CDR3 spells CASSYVYANTGELFF. CDR3 DNA: TGTGCCAGCAGTTACGTCTATGCAAACACCGGGGAGCTGTTTTTT.

V gene TRBV2 combines with J gene TRBJ2-2; TRBD1 matches at 9 bases. The CDR3 has 15 residues. Germline CDR1 SNHLY, CDR2 FYNNEI. V lost 4 bases to trimming and J lost 4 bases; unmatched junction nucleotides: 4. The CDR3, as DNA: TGTGCCAGCAGTGGGGGACAGGGCGGCACCGGGGAGCTGTTTTTT. This codes for CASSGGQGGTGELFF.

In this sample, this clone turned up once. J is TRBJ2-1 and V is TRBV11-2, with 8 bases aligning to TRBD2. The junction had 6 bases not matched to a gene; V was cut back by 0 bases and J by 2 bases. Germline lookup yields CDR1 SGHAT and CDR2 FQNNGV. CDR3 length equals 17 residues. CDR3 in DNA: TGTGCCAGCAGCTTAGATAGGGGTAGCGGGACCTACAATGAGCAGTTCTTC. Translating gives CASSLDRGSGTYNEQFF.

CDR3 bases: TGTGCCAGCAGCCTGACAACCGCTGAAGCTTTCTTT. It codes for CASSLTTAEAFF. The V and J genes are TRBV7-9 and TRBJ1-1; D call uncertain. Germline values: CDR1 SEHNR, CDR2 FQNEAQ (reference sequence). CDR3 length: 12 residues. The V end lost 5 bases, the J end lost 6 bases, and 10 bases lay between the germline ends.

The gene calls are TRBV19 and TRBJ2-2; 9 bases are a match to TRBD1. Trimming at V came to 3 bases and at J to 5 bases, leaving 7 bases not matched to a gene. The CDR3 extends over 16 amino acids. CDR1 LNHDA and CDR2 SQIVND come from the germline V gene (reference sequence). CDR3 loop: CASSIPPGQGTGELFF. The CDR3 DNA reads as TGTGCCAGTAGTATTCCTCCGGGACAGGGAACCGGGGAGCTGTTTTTT. Full variable domain (remainder filled in from reference TRBV19 and TRBJ2-2): DGGITQSPKYLFRKEGQNVTLSCEQNLNHDAMYWYRQDPGQGLRLIYYSQIVNDFQKGDIAEGYSVSREKKESFPLTVTSAQKNPTAFYLCASSIPPGQGTGELFFGEGSRLTVL.

This clone was recorded only once. The chain uses TRBV10-2 and TRBJ1-1; D uncertain. Trimming cost V 9 bases and J 2 bases, with 10 bases left between them. The CDR3 has 12 residues. Germline V gene data show CDR1 as WSHSY and CDR2 as SAAADI. The CDR3 region has the DNA TGCGCCAGTTCTCCGGGTAACACTGAAGCTTTCTTT. It specifies CASSPGNTEAFF.

The gene calls are TRBV30 and TRBJ2-7, with 7 nucleotides matching TRBD2. The CDR3 is made up of 13 amino acids. Germline trimming cut 3 bases from V and 4 bases from J; bases unmatched to any gene: 6. Looked up from germline, CDR1 is GTSNPN and CDR2 is SVGIG (reference sequence). The DNA for the CDR3 is TGTGCCTGGAGCCCGGGACTATCTTACGAGCAGTACTTC. It is translated as CAWSPGLSYEQYF. The whole variable domain, filled in from reference TRBV30 and TRBJ2-7, reads SQTIHQWPATLVQPVGSPLSLECTVEGTSNPNLYWYRQAAGRGLQLLFYSVGIGQISSEVPQNLSASRPQDRQFILSSKKLLLSDSGFYLCAWSPGLSYEQYFGPGTRLTVT.

V is TRBV6-5 and J is TRBJ1-3; unclear D gene. V gave up 5 bases and J gave up 5 bases, with 13 bases separating them. Per the germline V gene, CDR1 is MNHEY and CDR2 is SVGAGI. This CDR3 has 14 residues. The CDR3 DNA reads TGTGCCAGCAGTCACGAACAGCAAAGAAACACCATATATTTT. Its protein is CASSHEQQRNTIYF.

This clone has a handful of counts. The chain is built from TRBV10-3 and TRBJ2-7; possible D gene TRBD1, 5 bases. The CDR3 covers 15 residues. V was shortened by 0 bases and J by 0 bases, with 9 bases between the two germline ends. Germline V gene sequence: CDR1 ENHRY, CDR2 SYGVKD. CDR3 sequence: CAISESDSLSYEQYF. CDR3 nucleotide sequence: TGTGCCATCAGTGAGTCAGACAGCCTCTCCTACGAGCAGTACTTC.

The chain couples TRBV19 to TRBJ1-2, with unresolved D. The V end was cut by 5 bases, the J end by 2 bases, with 12 bases between. The V gene's germline CDR1 is LNHDA and CDR2 SQIVND (reference sequence). CDR3 length: 14 amino acids. This CDR3 reads CASSRYDENYGYTF. The DNA for the CDR3 is TGTGCCAGTAGTCGCTATGATGAGAACTATGGCTACACCTTC. Full variable domain (remainder filled in from reference TRBV19 and TRBJ1-2): DGGITQSPKYLFRKEGQNVTLSCEQNLNHDAMYWYRQDPGQGLRLIYYSQIVNDFQKGDIAEGYSVSREKKESFPLTVTSAQKNPTAFYLCASSRYDENYGYTFGSGTRLTVV.

The chain carries TRBV12-3 or TRBV12-4 and TRBJ1-4; 8 bases align to TRBD1. The CDR3 runs to 13 residues. V trimming: 9 bases; J trimming: 5 bases; junction bases outside the gene matches: 5. DNA for the CDR3: TGTGCCAGTGCGACAGGGGCAAATGAAAAACTGTTTTTT. Protein product: CASATGANEKLFF.

The rearrangement links TRBV3-1 (or the pseudogene TRBV3-2) to TRBJ2-2; TRBD1 is a possible D gene (5 bases). Trimming stripped 1 base from V and 6 bases from J, with 9 bases between. Looked up from germline, CDR1 is LGHDT and CDR2 is YNNKEL (reference sequence). The CDR3 is 14 residues long. Written as DNA, the CDR3 is TGTGCCAGCAGCCAAGTTTCAGGGCCCGGGGAGCTGTTTTTT. Residues: CASSQVSGPGELFF.

The rearrangement links TRBV9 to TRBJ1-4; D perhaps matches TRBD1 (5 bases). Trimming left V 0 bases short and J 3 bases short, with 12 bases between. CDR3 length: 16 amino acids. Germline CDR1 SGDLS, CDR2 YYNGEE. In DNA form, the CDR3 reads TGTGCCAGCAGCGTAGGAACGGGGGTGGCTAATGAAAAACTGTTTTTT. Protein product: CASSVGTGVANEKLFF.

The rearrangement links TRBV13 to TRBJ2-3; D remains ambiguous. Trimming removed 0 bases from V and 7 bases from J, with 11 bases in between. Germline V lookup: CDR1 PRHDT, CDR2 FYEKMQ (reference sequence). This CDR3 comprises 14 residues. This CDR3 is CASSLGGLGYTQYF. The CDR3 coding sequence is TGTGCCAGCAGCTTAGGCGGGTTAGGCTATACGCAGTATTTT.

The sample holds one count of this clone. The CDR3 here is CASSLLVDYHTGELFF. For the CDR3, the DNA is TGTGCCAGCAGTTTATTGGTGGACTATCACACCGGGGAGCTGTTTTTT. The chain recombines TRBV27 with TRBJ2-2; D is perhaps TRBD2 (6 bases). The CDR3 loop spans 16 amino acids. CDR1 is MNHEY and CDR2 is SMNVEV in the germline V gene (reference sequence). The V gene lost 1 base and the J gene lost 3 bases, with 12 bases spanning the gap.

This clone was counted only a few times. This chain links TRBV2 with TRBJ2-5; 12 bases are a match to TRBD2. The germline V gene has CDR1 SNHLY and CDR2 FYNNEI. Unmatched junction bases numbered 1, after V lost 2 bases and J lost 0 bases. The CDR3 totals 16 residues. The CDR3 DNA reads as TGTGCCAGCAGTGAACTAGCGGGAGGGAACCAAGAGACCCAGTACTTC. Residues: CASSELAGGNQETQYF.

The genes are TRBV5-1 and TRBJ2-7, with 7 nucleotides matching TRBD1. This CDR3 region has 14 residues. The J segment lost 5 bases and the V segment lost 5 bases, leaving 10 bases of the junction unmatched. From germline, CDR1 is SGHRS and CDR2 YFSETQ. The CDR3 here is CASSRDSSTHEQYF. Written as DNA, the CDR3 is TGCGCCAGCAGTAGGGACAGTTCTACCCACGAGCAGTACTTC.

The chain is built from TRBV7-2 and TRBJ2-1; a possible D gene is TRBD2 (5 bases). CDR3 length equals 12 residues. CDR1 is SGHTA and CDR2 is FQGNSA in the germline V gene. Trimming shortened V by 1 base and J by 15 bases, and 13 bases separated the two germline ends. Here the CDR3 reads CASSLVGGGRFF. The CDR3 DNA reads as TGTGCCAGCAGCTTAGTAGGAGGCGGGCGGTTCTTC.

The chain links TRBV29-1 to TRBJ1-1; no definite D call. Germline-derived CDR1 and CDR2 are SQVTM and ANQGSEA. CDR3 size: 11 residues. The germline V and J ends were trimmed by 7 bases and 0 bases, with 6 bases remaining between them. CDR3 nucleotide sequence: TGCAGCGGCGAGATGAACACTGAAGCTTTCTTT. It translates to CSGEMNTEAFF.

In the case of this clone: Other DNA sequences of this sample code for an identical CDR3. The V gene is TRBV12-3 or TRBV12-4, the J gene TRBJ2-1; D is unclear. The CDR3 contains 12 residues. The ends were cut back, 6 bases at V and 3 bases at J, with 6 bases in the middle. CDR3 amino acids: CASSPGYNEQFF. The CDR3, as DNA: TGTGCCAGCAGCCCAGGCTACAATGAGCAGTTCTTC.

The rearrangement uses TRBV5-4 and TRBJ2-1, with D tentatively TRBD2 (6 bases). Germline lookup yields CDR1 SGHNT and CDR2 YYREEE (reference sequence). The CDR3 sequence is 13 residues long. The V and J ends lost 4 bases and 10 bases respectively, with 15 bases between them. In DNA, the CDR3 is TGTGCCAGCAGCATGGTATCTAGCGCGGAGCAGTTCTTC. Residues: CASSMVSSAEQFF.

This clone was observed a few times. The V gene is TRBV10-3, the J gene TRBJ2-7; D is possibly TRBD1 (5 bases). This CDR3 contains 15 residues. V lost 6 bases and J lost 4, with 19 bases in between. CDR1 and CDR2 (germline): ENHRY, SYGVKD. The CDR3 nucleotides read TGTGCCATCAGGAAAAGGGAAGGGGCGGATTACGAGCAGTACTTC. This codes for CAIRKREGADYEQYF.

The chain is built from TRBV19 and TRBJ2-7; D not resolved. The germline V gene encodes CDR1 LNHDA and CDR2 SQIVND (reference sequence). Between the trimmed V and J ends, which lost 6 bases and 2 bases, there was a span of 17 bases. This CDR3 spans 15 amino acids. CDR3 in amino acids: CASSQDLYETYEQYF. The CDR3 nucleotides read TGTGCCAGTAGCCAAGACTTATACGAGACCTACGAGCAGTACTTC.